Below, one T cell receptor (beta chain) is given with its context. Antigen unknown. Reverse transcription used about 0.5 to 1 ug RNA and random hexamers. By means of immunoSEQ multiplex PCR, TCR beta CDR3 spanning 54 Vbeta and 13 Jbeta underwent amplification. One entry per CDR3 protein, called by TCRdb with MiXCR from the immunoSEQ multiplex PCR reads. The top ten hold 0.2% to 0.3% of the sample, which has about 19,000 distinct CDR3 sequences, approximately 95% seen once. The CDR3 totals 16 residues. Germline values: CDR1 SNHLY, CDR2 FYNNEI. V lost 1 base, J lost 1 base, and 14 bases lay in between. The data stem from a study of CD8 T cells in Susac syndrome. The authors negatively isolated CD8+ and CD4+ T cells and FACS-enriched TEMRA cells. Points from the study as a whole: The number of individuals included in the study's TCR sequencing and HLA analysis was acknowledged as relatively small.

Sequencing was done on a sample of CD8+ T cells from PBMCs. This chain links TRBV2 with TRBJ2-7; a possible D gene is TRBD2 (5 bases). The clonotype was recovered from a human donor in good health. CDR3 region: CASSEGASPGSYEQYF. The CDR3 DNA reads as TGTGCCAGCAGTGAAGGTGCTAGCCCGGGGTCCTACGAGCAGTACTTC.